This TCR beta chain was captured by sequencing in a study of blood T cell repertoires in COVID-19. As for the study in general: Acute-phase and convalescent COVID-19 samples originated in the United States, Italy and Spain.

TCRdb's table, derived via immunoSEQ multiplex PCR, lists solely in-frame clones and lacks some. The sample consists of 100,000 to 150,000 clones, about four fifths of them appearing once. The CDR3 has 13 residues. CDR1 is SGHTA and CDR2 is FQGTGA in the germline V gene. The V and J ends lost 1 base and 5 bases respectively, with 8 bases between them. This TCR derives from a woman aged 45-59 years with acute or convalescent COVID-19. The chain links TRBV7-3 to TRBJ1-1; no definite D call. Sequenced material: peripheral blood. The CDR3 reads CASSLIRGTEAFF. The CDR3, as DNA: TGTGCCAGCAGCTTAATCCGAGGGACTGAAGCTTTCTTT.